Presented here are 15 T cell receptor beta chains from one specimen sequenced in a study of CD8 T cells in ankylosing spondylitis. TCRdb called the 5' RACE reads again in MiXCR, with one record for every CDR3 protein. This table holds about 110,000 distinct CDR3 sequences, less than 25% found once. The sample comprised synovial fluid, either unsorted or a sorted T cell fraction (not recorded which). All receptors derive from a male donor with ankylosing spondylitis.

The sample holds a few counts of this clonotype. The chain combines TRBV10-3 with TRBJ2-3; 14 nucleotides align to TRBD2. This CDR3 has 16 residues. V trimming: 5 bases; J trimming: 6 bases; junction bases outside the gene matches: 7. CDR1 is ENHRY and CDR2 is SYGVKD in the germline V gene. The CDR3 nucleotides are TGTGCCATCAGTACCAGAGGGACTAGCGGGAGTGATACGCAGTATTTT. Translating it yields CAISTRGTSGSDTQYF.

This clonotype was picked up many times. The chain combines TRBV5-1 with TRBJ1-1; D is ambiguous. V shed 1 base and J shed 6 bases, with 10 bases lying between them. The germline V gene encodes CDR1 SGHRS and CDR2 YFSETQ. The CDR3 contains 13 residues. Written as DNA, the CDR3 is TGCGCCAGCAGCTTGAGCGGGTCCCCTGAAGCTTTCTTT. It yields the protein CASSLSGSPEAFF.

The table lists this clonotype with many counts. The chain is built from TRBV7-2 and TRBJ2-5; 8 positions agree with TRBD1. Germline loops: CDR1 SGHTA, CDR2 FQGNSA. J was trimmed by 1 base and V by 8 bases; bases with no gene match: 6. This CDR3 spans 14 amino acids. CDR3 DNA sequence: TGTGCCAGCGGACAGGGATTAACCCAAGAGACCCAGTACTTC. Its protein is CASGQGLTQETQYF.

This clonotype showed up just a few times. The chain combines TRBV20-1 with TRBJ2-2; 8 bases are shared with TRBD2. Germline V gene lookup returns CDR1 DFQATT and CDR2 SNEGSKA (reference sequence). Unmatched junction bases numbered 7, after V lost 6 bases and J lost 4 bases. CDR3 size: 14 residues. The CDR3 is CSAGGAGGTGELFF. CDR3 coding DNA: TGCAGTGCCGGCGGGGCGGGAGGCACCGGGGAGCTGTTTTTT.

This clonotype was found a few times. The J gene is TRBJ2-7, the V gene TRBV7-9, with TRBD2 matching 11 bases. Germline V CDR1 and CDR2: SEHNR, FQNEAQ (reference sequence). The V and J ends lost 6 bases and 3 bases, in that order; junction bases with no gene match: 7. This CDR3 spans 15 amino acids. The CDR3 bases are TGTGCCAGCAGTTTTAGCGGGAGGGCCGACTACGAGCAGTACTTC. As protein: CASSFSGRADYEQYF.

This clonotype was found a few times. The V gene is TRBV3-1, the J gene TRBJ2-3, with D unresolved. This CDR3 spans 12 amino acids. Germline CDR1 LGHDT, CDR2 YNNKEL (reference sequence). Trimming removed 3 bases at V and 5 bases at J, with 6 bases between. The CDR3 region has the DNA TGTGCCAGCAGCCAGGGGAAAGATACGCAGTATTTT. The encoded protein is CASSQGKDTQYF.

The chain joins TRBV7-2 to TRBJ2-7; 7 bases fit TRBD1. The CDR3 sequence is 15 residues long. V trimming: 5 bases; J trimming: 3 bases; junction bases outside the gene matches: 10. The germline gives CDR1 SGHTA, CDR2 FQGNSA. Here the CDR3 reads CASSVGTESNYEQYV. The CDR3 DNA sequence: TGTGCCAGCAGCGTCGGGACAGAATCTAACTACGAGCAGTACGTC.

This clonotype was found a few times. The genes are TRBV12-3 or TRBV12-4 and TRBJ1-1; 8 positions match TRBD1. This CDR3 has 14 amino acids. The junction had 5 bases not matched to a gene; V was cut back by 5 bases and J by 3 bases. The chain's CDR3 is CASSHTQGDTEAFF. CDR3 nucleotide sequence: TGTGCCAGCAGTCATACACAGGGGGACACTGAAGCTTTCTTT.

This clonotype has just a few counts. The chain carries TRBV30 and TRBJ2-3, with TRBD1 as a possible D gene (6 bases). In germline, CDR1 is GTSNPN, CDR2 SVGIG (reference sequence). Trimming took off 3 bases at V and 10 bases at J, with 11 bases between the two ends. The CDR3 extends over 11 amino acids. In nucleotides, the CDR3 is TGTGCCTGGAGGGCCAGGGGTGCGCAGTATTTT. This codes for CAWRARGAQYF.

V gene TRBV24-1 combines with J gene TRBJ2-3; D is ambiguous. The germline V and J ends were trimmed by 0 bases and 8 bases, with 11 bases remaining between them. This CDR3 spans 14 amino acids. CDR1 and CDR2 from the germline V gene are KGHDR and SFDVKD. Written as DNA, the CDR3 is TGTGCCACCAGTGATTTGGGGTTAGCCGGTACGCAGTATTTT. Translation: CATSDLGLAGTQYF.

V usage is TRBV18 and J usage is TRBJ1-2; maybe TRBD1 (6 bases). V was pared by 0 bases and J by 7 bases, with 12 bases between. CDR3 size: 14 residues. The germline CDR1 and CDR2 sequences are KGHSH and LQKENI. CDR3 region: CASSPPGQGTGYTF. CDR3 nucleotide sequence: TGTGCCAGCTCACCACCGGGTCAGGGGACTGGCTACACCTTC.

The chain links TRBV7-9 to TRBJ2-3; 12 bases line up with TRBD2. CDR1 and CDR2 (germline): SEHNR, FQNEAQ (reference sequence). V lost 5 bases to trimming and J lost 5 bases; unmatched junction nucleotides: 8. The CDR3 has 16 residues. This chain's CDR3 is CASSAGGLAGGDTQYF. The CDR3 DNA reads TGTGCCAGCAGCGCGGGGGGACTAGCGGGTGGAGATACGCAGTATTTT. Drawing the rest from reference TRBV7-9 and TRBJ2-3, the complete variable domain is DTGVSQNPRHKITKRGQNVTFRCDPISEHNRLYWYRQTLGQGPEFLTYFQNEAQLEKSRLLSDRFSAERPKGSFSTLEIQRTEQGDSAMYLCASSAGGLAGGDTQYFGPGTRLTVL.

This clonotype was recorded a few times. CDR3 DNA: TGTGCCAGCTCCCACGGGGGGGATGCTGAAGCTTTCTTT. Amino acid sequence: CASSHGGDAEAFF. The chain joins TRBV18 to TRBJ1-1; tentative D call: TRBD1 (5 bases). Germline lookup yields CDR1 KGHSH and CDR2 LQKENI. The V end lost 6 bases, the J end lost 6 bases, and 14 bases lay between the germline ends. The CDR3 covers 13 residues.

The chain couples TRBV6-1 to TRBJ2-1, with 8 positions matching TRBD2. With V trimmed by 1 base and J by 1 base, 3 bases remained unmatched. Germline V gene data show CDR1 as MNHNS and CDR2 as SASEGT. The CDR3 spans 16 residues. This chain's CDR3 is CASSEGSGRSYNEQFF. CDR3 DNA sequence: TGTGCCAGCAGTGAAGGGAGCGGGAGATCCTACAATGAGCAGTTCTTC.

The chain carries TRBV29-1 and TRBJ2-5; no reliable D call. Germline V gives CDR1 SQVTM, CDR2 ANQGSEA. The CDR3 runs to 11 residues. With 1 base removed from V and 5 bases from J, the gap between germline ends came to 5 bases. The CDR3 bases are TGCAGCGTTGAAGGGGTGGAGACCCAGTACTTC. Residues: CSVEGVETQYF.